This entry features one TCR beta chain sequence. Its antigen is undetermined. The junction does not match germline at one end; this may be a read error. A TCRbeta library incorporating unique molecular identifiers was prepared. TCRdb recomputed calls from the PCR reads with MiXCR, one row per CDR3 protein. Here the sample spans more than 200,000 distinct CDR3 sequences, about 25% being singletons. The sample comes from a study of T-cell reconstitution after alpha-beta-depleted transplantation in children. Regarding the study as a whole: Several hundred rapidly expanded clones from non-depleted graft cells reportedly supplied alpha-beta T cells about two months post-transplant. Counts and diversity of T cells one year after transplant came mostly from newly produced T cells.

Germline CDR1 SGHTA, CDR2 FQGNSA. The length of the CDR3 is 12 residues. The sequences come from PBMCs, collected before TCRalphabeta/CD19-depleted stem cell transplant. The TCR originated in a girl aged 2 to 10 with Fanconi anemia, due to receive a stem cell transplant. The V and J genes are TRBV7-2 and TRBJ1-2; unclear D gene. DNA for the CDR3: TGTGCCAGCAGCTGGGAGAGCTATGGCTTCACCTTC. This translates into CASSWESYGFTF.